A single sample is the source of the 27 T cell receptor beta chains below, sequenced in a study of T cell responses to AZD1222 COVID-19 vaccine (dated by TCRdb to about 2021). In the paper's terms, the time point label means: about 28 days (+/-7) after the second vaccine dose. The library was obtained by the immunoSEQ multiplex PCR assay. Sourced from immuneACCESS, this table was stored by TCRdb with only in-frame sequences that have V and J called. A share of the clones is absent; for the studies checked, an unresolved V gene accounts for under half, and the remainder has no known explanation. The sample includes 100,000 or so clones, with 89% observed a single time. The top ten hold 5.5% of the sample. This material consisted of peripheral blood, taken 28 days after the second AZD1222 dose. These TCRs come from an adult who received the AZD1222 COVID-19 vaccine.

The rearrangement uses TRBV4-2 and TRBJ1-3; D remains unclear. This CDR3 has 14 amino acids. Germline CDR1 LGHNA, CDR2 YNFKEQ. V was cut by 4 bases and J by 0 bases, with 7 bases left in between. The DNA for the CDR3 is TGTGCCAGCAGCCCAGGAGACTCTGGAAACACCATATATTTT. Its translation: CASSPGDSGNTIYF.

The chain recombines TRBV25-1 with TRBJ1-5; possibly TRBD1 for D (5 bases). This CDR3 is built from 12 residues. The germline V gene has CDR1 MGHDK and CDR2 SYGVNS. The V end lost 6 bases, the J end lost 4 bases, and 7 bases lay between the germline ends. The CDR3 protein is CASRKGNQPQHF. The CDR3 DNA follows: TGTGCCAGCAGAAAGGGGAATCAGCCCCAGCATTTT.

This CDR3 reads CASSLNDRRGYTF. The CDR3 DNA reads TGTGCCAGCAGCTTAAATGACAGGCGCGGCTACACCTTC. The chain uses TRBV7-3 and TRBJ1-2; TRBD1 is a possible D gene (6 bases). Germline V lookup: CDR1 SGHTA, CDR2 FQGTGA. This CDR3 spans 13 amino acids. Trimming removed 1 base from V and 8 bases from J, with 11 bases in between.

The chain links TRBV19 to TRBJ1-6; possibly TRBD1 for D (5 bases). Trimming stripped 3 bases from V and 4 bases from J, with 7 bases between. Germline CDR1 LNHDA, CDR2 SQIVND (reference sequence). The CDR3 has 14 amino acids. The CDR3 DNA reads TGTGCCAGTAGTATCAAGGGGTATAATTCACCCCTCCACTTT. It is translated as CASSIKGYNSPLHF. Together with reference TRBV19 and TRBJ1-6, the CDR3 gives the full variable domain: DGGITQSPKYLFRKEGQNVTLSCEQNLNHDAMYWYRQDPGQGLRLIYYSQIVNDFQKGDIAEGYSVSREKKESFPLTVTSAQKNPTAFYLCASSIKGYNSPLHFGNGTRLTVT.

V is TRBV7-9 and J is TRBJ2-5, with D possibly TRBD2 on 6 matching bases. The CDR3 sequence is 14 residues long. Trimming took off 11 bases at V and 1 base at J, with 17 bases between the two ends. The germline V gene has CDR1 SEHNR and CDR2 FQNEAQ (reference sequence). The CDR3 DNA is TGTGCCCAGGGAACGGCGGGGAGCCAAGAGACCCAGTACTTC. It translates to CAQGTAGSQETQYF.

V gene TRBV10-3 combines with J gene TRBJ1-5, with D possibly being TRBD1 (5 bases). This CDR3 contains 14 residues. The germline gives CDR1 ENHRY, CDR2 SYGVKD. V lost 0 bases, J lost 4 bases, and 7 bases lay in between. CDR3 sequence reads: CAISESGGNQPQHF. CDR3 DNA sequence: TGTGCCATCAGTGAGTCGGGGGGTAATCAGCCCCAGCATTTT.

The chain carries TRBV15 and TRBJ2-4; D unclear. V was pared by 2 bases and J by 0 bases, with 11 bases between. Germline V gene sequence: CDR1 LNHNV, CDR2 YYDKDF (reference sequence). This CDR3 region has 16 residues. The CDR3: CATSRPVGLAKNIQYF. CDR3 DNA sequence: TGTGCCACCAGCAGACCGGTCGGGCTAGCCAAAAACATTCAGTACTTC.

The V call is TRBV6-1, the J call TRBJ2-1, with D hard to call. The germline CDR1 and CDR2 sequences are MNHNS and SASEGT. This CDR3 has 14 residues. V was trimmed by 1 base and J by 7 bases, leaving 11 bases between them. CDR3 sequence reads: CASSEVNPPNEQFF. The CDR3 DNA is TGTGCCAGCAGTGAAGTGAACCCTCCGAATGAGCAGTTCTTC.

The chain recombines TRBV15 with TRBJ2-1; D possibly matches TRBD1 or TRBD2 (7 bases each). The CDR3 has 16 amino acids. V was trimmed by 5 bases and J by 2 bases, leaving 16 bases between them. The germline CDR1 and CDR2 sequences are LNHNV and YYDKDF (reference sequence). CDR3 amino acids: CATSSPAGQTYNEQFF. The CDR3 bases are TGTGCCACCAGCTCCCCAGCGGGACAGACCTACAATGAGCAGTTCTTC.

J is TRBJ2-7 and V is TRBV4-1, with a possible D match to TRBD2 (6 bases). This CDR3 has 15 amino acids. V shed 5 bases and J shed 3 bases, with 17 bases lying between them. CDR1 MGHRA and CDR2 YSYEKL come from the germline V gene. CDR3 sequence (DNA): TGCGCCAGCAGCTCTCCCGTGTCGGGAGACTACGAGCAGTACTTC. Translating it yields CASSSPVSGDYEQYF.

The CDR3, as DNA: TGTGCCAGCAGCTTAGCGTACGTTAGAACAGATGAAGCTTTCTTT. This gives the protein CASSLAYVRTDEAFF. The chain joins TRBV11-2 to TRBJ1-1; D is unclear. The CDR3 is 15 residues long. V lost 1 base to trimming and J lost 7 bases, with 16 bases between them. CDR1 is SGHAT, CDR2 FQNNGV, per germline.

The V gene is TRBV28, the J gene TRBJ1-1, with D possibly TRBD1 on 6 matching bases. This CDR3 spans 16 amino acids. The V end was cut by 3 bases, the J end by 0 bases, with 14 bases between. Germline CDR1 reads MDHEN; CDR2 reads SYDVKM. Here the CDR3 reads CASSFGGSQMNTEAFF. The CDR3, as DNA: TGTGCCAGCAGTTTTGGGGGCAGTCAGATGAACACTGAAGCTTTCTTT. Together with reference TRBV28 and TRBJ1-1, the CDR3 gives the full variable domain: DVKVTQSSRYLVKRTGEKVFLECVQDMDHENMFWYRQDPGLGLRLIYFSYDVKMKEKGDIPEGYSVSREKKERFSLILESASTNQTSMYLCASSFGGSQMNTEAFFGQGTRLTVV.

The CDR3 DNA is TGTGCCAGCAGTGACTCGCCCGGGAGCCACACTGAAGCTTTCTTT. Protein: CASSDSPGSHTEAFF. This chain joins TRBV6-4 and TRBJ1-1; D uncertain. CDR1 MRHNA and CDR2 SNTAGT come from the germline V gene. This CDR3 contains 15 residues. The germline V and J ends were trimmed by 0 bases and 3 bases, with 11 bases remaining between them.

V usage is TRBV2 and J usage is TRBJ2-5; D is ambiguous. The length of the CDR3 is 12 residues. The V end lost 4 bases, the J end lost 1 base, and 4 bases lay between the germline ends. Looked up from germline, CDR1 is SNHLY and CDR2 is FYNNEI. CDR3 DNA: TGTGCCAGCAGTGGACTCCAAGAGACCCAGTACTTC. It encodes CASSGLQETQYF.

The J gene is TRBJ1-1, the V gene TRBV28, with a possible D match to TRBD1 (6 bases). The CDR3 loop spans 17 amino acids. V shed 7 bases and J shed 4 bases, with 25 bases lying between them. Germline lookup yields CDR1 MDHEN and CDR2 SYDVKM. CDR3 nucleotides: TGTGCCAGCACCCCGGGGGGGGCAGGGCGTTTGGTCACTGAAGCTTTCTTT. Protein: CASTPGGAGRLVTEAFF. Supplemented by reference TRBV28 and TRBJ1-1, the full variable domain reads DVKVTQSSRYLVKRTGEKVFLECVQDMDHENMFWYRQDPGLGLRLIYFSYDVKMKEKGDIPEGYSVSREKKERFSLILESASTNQTSMYLCASTPGGAGRLVTEAFFGQGTRLTVV.

This clone came up once. The J gene is TRBJ1-2, the V gene TRBV30; 9 bases fit TRBD1. The V segment lost 5 bases and the J segment 4 bases; nucleotides outside the gene matches: 11. The CDR3 runs 15 residues. CDR1 and CDR2 (germline): GTSNPN, SVGIG (reference sequence). This CDR3 is CAWGQGKDRSYGYTF. DNA of the CDR3: TGTGCCTGGGGACAGGGGAAAGACCGGAGCTATGGCTACACCTTC.

This clone was counted a few times. The gene calls are TRBV3-1 (or the pseudogene TRBV3-2) and TRBJ2-1; D possibly corresponds to TRBD2 (6 bases). There are 15 residues in the CDR3. Germline lookup yields CDR1 LGHDT and CDR2 YNNKEL (reference sequence). The ends were cut back, 2 bases at V and 3 bases at J, with 11 bases in the middle. In nucleotides, the CDR3 is TGTGCCAGCAGCCAACCGGGGAGGAACTACAATGAGCAGTTCTTC. Translated, it gives CASSQPGRNYNEQFF.

A few counts support this clone. The chain links TRBV2 to TRBJ2-7; 10 bases map to TRBD1. Germline CDR1 is SNHLY and CDR2 is FYNNEI. The J segment lost 13 bases and the V segment lost 3 bases, leaving 15 bases of the junction unmatched. The CDR3 contains 15 residues. In DNA form, the CDR3 reads TGTGCCAGCAGTGACTGGGGACAGGGGCCCCAAGGGGAATACTTC. As protein: CASSDWGQGPQGEYF.

This clone was observed a handful of times. The chain recombines TRBV7-2 with TRBJ1-6; weak D call: TRBD1 (6 bases). CDR1 and CDR2 (germline): SGHTA, FQGNSA. The CDR3 sequence is 14 residues long. Trimming pared 2 bases from V and 10 bases from J, leaving 12 bases between. CDR3 nucleotides: TGTGCCAGCAGCTTAAGAAGGGGGGAGTCACCCCTCCACTTT. Translated: CASSLRRGESPLHF.

The sample holds a few counts of this clone. The rearrangement uses TRBV5-4 and TRBJ1-4; no definite D call. CDR3 length equals 16 residues. Germline-derived CDR1 and CDR2 are SGHNT and YYREEE (reference sequence). V lost 4 bases and J 7 bases, leaving 20 bases between the germline ends. CDR3 in amino acids: CASSPKGITTFEKLFF. DNA of the CDR3: TGTGCCAGCAGCCCCAAGGGCATTACAACATTTGAAAAACTGTTTTTT.

V usage is TRBV4-2 and J usage is TRBJ1-2; a possible D gene is TRBD1 (5 bases). V was cut by 1 base and J by 0 bases, with 9 bases left in between. Germline V gives CDR1 LGHNA, CDR2 YNFKEQ. The length of the CDR3 is 15 residues. The chain's CDR3 is CASSQVQGTNYGYTF. The CDR3 DNA reads as TGTGCCAGCAGCCAAGTCCAGGGCACTAACTATGGCTACACCTTC.

The chain employs TRBV12-3 or TRBV12-4 and TRBJ1-2; no reliable D call. V dropped 6 bases and J dropped 9 bases, with 14 bases sitting between them. The CDR3 contains 12 residues. CDR3 loop: CASSEGGLSYTF. CDR3 nucleotides: TGTGCCAGCAGCGAGGGTGGGTTAAGCTACACCTTC.

The chain links TRBV12-5 to TRBJ1-2; D is unclear. Germline loops: CDR1 LGHNT, CDR2 FRNRAP. The CDR3 length is 12 residues. The CDR3 is CGSTEQNYGYTF. The CDR3 DNA reads TGTGGAAGTACAGAACAAAACTATGGCTACACCTTC. The variable domain in full, with the rest retrieved from reference TRBV12-5 and TRBJ1-2, is DARVTQTPRHKVTEMGQEVTMRCQPILGHNTVFWYRQTMMQGLELLAYFRNRAPLDDSGMPKDRFSAEMPDATLATLKIQPSEPRDSAVYFCGSTEQNYGYTFGSGTRLTVV.

V gene TRBV6-5 combines with J gene TRBJ1-1; weak D call: TRBD1 (6 bases). CDR1 MNHEY and CDR2 SVGAGI come from the germline V gene. Trimming took off 4 bases at V and 1 base at J, with 10 bases between the two ends. CDR3 length equals 14 residues. CDR3 residues: CASSWGHSNTEAFF. The CDR3 coding sequence is TGTGCCAGCAGTTGGGGACATTCGAACACTGAAGCTTTCTTT.

This chain uses TRBV7-9 with TRBJ1-2, with TRBD1 as a possible D gene (5 bases). This CDR3 comprises 15 residues. Germline assignment: CDR1 SEHNR and CDR2 FQNEAQ (reference sequence). The ends were cut back, 5 bases at V and 4 bases at J, with 17 bases in the middle. The CDR3 loop is CASSPRDGRSYGYTF. The CDR3 DNA reads as TGTGCCAGCAGCCCCCGGGACGGGAGGTCCTATGGCTACACCTTC.

The chain has TRBV5-1 and TRBJ2-7, with D unclear. The length of the CDR3 is 12 residues. Deletions cut 3 bases from V and 5 bases from J, with 9 bases between. Germline assignment: CDR1 SGHRS and CDR2 YFSETQ. Here the CDR3 DNA reads TGCGCCAGCAGCTCCCAACTTCACGAGCAGTACTTC. Amino acids: CASSSQLHEQYF.

The gene calls are TRBV27 and TRBJ2-1; D is perhaps TRBD1 (6 bases). CDR3 size: 17 residues. Germline values: CDR1 MNHEY, CDR2 SMNVEV (reference sequence). Trimming left V 1 base short and J 0 bases short, with 13 bases between. The CDR3 is CASSLYGTRGSYNEQFF. DNA for the CDR3: TGTGCCAGCAGTTTATACGGGACAAGGGGCTCCTACAATGAGCAGTTCTTC.